Each of the 21 T cell receptor beta chains below was sequenced from the same sample in a study of cytomegalovirus exposure and HLA in healthy donors. The PCR ran on 60 Vbeta and 13 Jbeta primers. Assay: immunoSEQ multiplex PCR; the TCRdb copy retains only in-frame clones and omits some. The sample consists of approximately 85,000 clones, over 70% of them appearing once. Sequencing used PBMCs. These TCRs come from a man aged 50 to 60 in good health and CMV-seropositive.

The chain combines TRBV5-1 with TRBJ2-2; 11 positions agree with TRBD2. The CDR3 length is 16 residues. The V and J ends lost 4 bases and 1 base, in that order; junction bases with no gene match: 3. Germline V gene lookup returns CDR1 SGHRS and CDR2 YFSETQ. The CDR3 DNA reads as TGCGCCAGCAGCCGAACTAGCGGGAGGAACACCGGGGAGCTGTTTTTT. As protein: CASSRTSGRNTGELFF.

There are a few counts of this clone. The gene calls are TRBV5-1 and TRBJ2-3; 10 bases fit TRBD1. The CDR3 loop spans 14 amino acids. The V segment lost 5 bases and the J segment 2 bases; nucleotides outside the gene matches: 2. CDR1 SGHRS and CDR2 YFSETQ come from the germline V gene. The CDR3 spells CASRTGGITDTQYF. The CDR3 nucleotides read TGCGCCAGCAGGACAGGGGGCATCACAGATACGCAGTATTTT.

This clone was seen once. This sequence joins TRBV27 and TRBJ2-7; 8 positions agree with TRBD2. CDR3 length: 15 residues. The V and J ends lost 2 bases and 7 bases, in that order; junction bases with no gene match: 10. Germline V gene sequence: CDR1 MNHEY, CDR2 SMNVEV (reference sequence). The CDR3: CASSLRREAFYEQYF. CDR3 sequence (DNA): TGTGCCAGCAGTTTAAGGCGGGAGGCTTTCTATGAGCAGTACTTC.

The chain is built from TRBV14 and TRBJ1-2, with D perhaps matching TRBD1 (6 bases). CDR1 and CDR2 from the germline V gene are SGHDN and FVKESK. The CDR3 extends over 16 amino acids. Trimming cost V 4 bases and J 4 bases, with 19 bases left between them. This CDR3 is CASSPDPGAGGYGYTF. CDR3 in DNA: TGTGCCAGCAGCCCAGATCCAGGGGCTGGGGGCTATGGCTACACCTTC.

The rearrangement joins TRBV5-1 to TRBJ1-1; D gene ambiguous. V dropped 0 bases and J dropped 2 bases, with 11 bases sitting between them. Per the germline V gene, CDR1 is SGHRS and CDR2 is YFSETQ. The CDR3 is 15 amino acids. In nucleotides, the CDR3 is TGCGCCAGCAGCTTGGGACCCGGGGATAACACTGAAGCTTTCTTT. Protein sequence: CASSLGPGDNTEAFF.

The chain is built from TRBV5-5 and TRBJ1-5; D not resolved. Germline V gene lookup returns CDR1 SGHKS and CDR2 YYEKEE (reference sequence). V was clipped by 0 bases and J by 5 bases, with 6 bases between them. The CDR3 is 13 amino acids. The CDR3 nucleotides are TGTGCCAGCAGCTTGGTCTATGATCAGCCCCAGCATTTT. Amino acids: CASSLVYDQPQHF.

The V gene is TRBV12-5, the J gene TRBJ2-1; D not certain. The CDR3 is 13 amino acids. Germline CDR1 is LGHNT and CDR2 is FRNRAP. The V end lost 2 bases, the J end lost 4 bases, and 6 bases lay between the germline ends. In nucleotides, the CDR3 is TGTGCTAGTGGTTTGTACGGTTACAATGAGCAGTTCTTC. Translation: CASGLYGYNEQFF.

The chain couples TRBV10-3 to TRBJ1-1, with 9 bases matching TRBD1. Germline loops: CDR1 ENHRY, CDR2 SYGVKD. This CDR3 is built from 14 residues. V was pared by 5 bases and J by 1 base, with 2 bases of the junction left unmatched. CDR3 DNA sequence: TGTGCCATCAGTTGGACAGGGGAGAACACTGAAGCTTTCTTT. It yields the protein CAISWTGENTEAFF.

The J gene is TRBJ2-7, the V gene TRBV4-2, with 12 bases that match TRBD2. V shed 1 base, J shed 3 bases, and the junction held 4 bases outside the gene matches. The CDR3 has 16 amino acids. The germline V gene has CDR1 LGHNA and CDR2 YNFKEQ. The CDR3 region has the DNA TGTGCCAGCAGCCAAGCGGGACTAGCGGGCAACTACGAGCAGTACTTC. Its translation is CASSQAGLAGNYEQYF.

V gene TRBV9 combines with J gene TRBJ2-3; the D gene is possibly TRBD2 (5 bases). The V and J ends lost 3 bases and 4 bases respectively, with 9 bases between them. The germline V gene has CDR1 SGDLS and CDR2 YYNGEE. The CDR3 extends over 13 amino acids. The CDR3 protein is CASSDLAADTQYF. The CDR3 DNA follows: TGTGCCAGCAGCGACCTAGCCGCAGATACGCAGTATTTT.

The genes are TRBV7-9 and TRBJ2-1; 8 bases map to TRBD2. The CDR3 is made up of 11 amino acids. Germline CDR1 and CDR2: SEHNR and FQNEAQ (reference sequence). J gave up 16 bases and V 5 bases, and 7 bases lay outside the gene matches. The CDR3 DNA is TGTGCCAGCAGCACATTGGGACTAGTCTTCTTC. Its translation is CASSTLGLVFF.

This clone is medium-sized (0.01 to 0.1%) in the sample. The rearrangement uses TRBV6-6 and TRBJ1-1, with 9 nucleotides matching TRBD1. The germline gives CDR1 MNHNY, CDR2 SVGAGI (reference sequence). The CDR3 consists of 14 residues. V trimming: 7 bases; J trimming: 3 bases; junction bases outside the gene matches: 6. The CDR3 sequence: CASKARQGDTEAFF. The DNA for the CDR3 is TGTGCCAGCAAGGCCCGACAGGGGGACACTGAAGCTTTCTTT.

The chain recombines TRBV7-3 with TRBJ2-3; 9 nucleotides match TRBD2. CDR3 length equals 15 residues. Germline lookup yields CDR1 SGHTA and CDR2 FQGTGA. V was pared by 4 bases and J by 6 bases, with 8 bases of the junction left unmatched. The CDR3 DNA is TGTGCCAGCAGCTATCTAGCGGGAAGATATGATACGCAGTATTTT. The encoded protein is CASSYLAGRYDTQYF.

Of note for this clone: Distinct nucleotide sequences in the sample also encode this CDR3. The rearrangement joins TRBV9 to TRBJ2-1; no clear D gene. This CDR3 comprises 14 residues. Germline V gene lookup returns CDR1 SGDLS and CDR2 YYNGEE. The ends were cut back, 0 bases at V and 2 bases at J, with 6 bases in the middle. CDR3 sequence (DNA): TGTGCCAGCAGCGTAGGGTTAGCCTACAATGAGCAGTTCTTC. This translates into CASSVGLAYNEQFF.

This clone was observed a few times. V usage is TRBV6-1 and J usage is TRBJ1-4; the D is unclear. The CDR3 has 11 residues. Germline loops: CDR1 MNHNS, CDR2 SASEGT. V was shortened by 8 bases and J by 8 bases, with 9 bases between the two germline ends. CDR3 bases: TGTGCCAGCTGGGGAGGGGAAAAACTGTTTTTT. Protein: CASWGGEKLFF.

The CDR3 here is CASSLRGEQFF. In DNA form, the CDR3 reads TGTGCCAGCAGCTTGCGGGGTGAGCAGTTCTTC. The gene calls are TRBV5-6 and TRBJ2-1; D perhaps matches TRBD2 (5 bases). Germline V CDR1 and CDR2: SGHDT, YYEEEE. CDR3 size: 11 residues. V was clipped by 1 base and J by 9 bases, with 5 bases between them.

This chain uses TRBV2 with TRBJ2-1; tentative D call: TRBD1 (7 bases). Trimming cost V 7 bases and J 0 bases, with 16 bases left between them. The germline gives CDR1 SNHLY, CDR2 FYNNEI. This CDR3 spans 16 amino acids. This chain's CDR3 is CASTSGAGGSYNEQFF. DNA for the CDR3: TGTGCCAGCACCTCGGGGGCAGGGGGCTCCTACAATGAGCAGTTCTTC.

The genes are TRBV18 and TRBJ2-5, with 9 bases identical to TRBD2. The CDR3 sequence is 14 residues long. Trimming cost V 3 bases and J 4 bases; bases outside gene matches: 3. The germline CDR1 and CDR2 sequences are KGHSH and LQKENI. This CDR3 reads CASSPPAGGETQYF. In DNA form, the CDR3 reads TGTGCCAGCTCACCTCCAGCGGGAGGAGAGACCCAGTACTTC.

The chain employs TRBV19 and TRBJ2-5; D unclear. TRBJ2-7 explains the end of the DNA better; the J call may be wrong. This CDR3 comprises 14 residues. Per germline, CDR1 LNHDA and CDR2 SQIVND (reference sequence). The CDR3 DNA reads TGTGCCAGTAGTATGGGTGGAGTCGAGTACGAGCAGTACTTC. Translation gives CASSMGGVEYEQYF.

This clone was counted a few times. V and J are TRBV11-2 and TRBJ2-4; D possibly corresponds to TRBD2 (7 bases). CDR1 is SGHAT, CDR2 FQNNGV, per germline. The CDR3 sequence is 16 residues long. V was shortened by 4 bases and J by 3 bases, with 16 bases between the two germline ends. DNA for the CDR3: TGTGCCAGCAGCTCCCTGCGGGGGCGTATCAAAAACATTCAGTACTTC. Translating gives CASSSLRGRIKNIQYF.

This clone was recorded once. The CDR3 bases are TGTGCCAGCAGTTTAGTGGCGACAGTAGATACGCAGTATTTT. Amino acids: CASSLVATVDTQYF. This sequence joins TRBV27 and TRBJ2-3; perhaps TRBD1 as D (5 bases). V was pared by 2 bases and J by 5 bases, with 11 bases between. The CDR3 has 14 amino acids. Germline CDR1 is MNHEY and CDR2 is SMNVEV (reference sequence).